This T cell receptor (beta chain) was obtained from a study of high-grade serous ovarian cancer treatment subgroups. Concerning this clone: What it binds is unknown.

Here immunoSEQ multiplex PCR was the method, and the copy in TCRdb shows in-frame clones only, minus some. Of 12,000 to 15,000 clones in the sample, approximately 87% were seen once. Tumor samples were taken before definitive surgery or chemotherapy. V was clipped by 4 bases and J by 1 base, with 11 bases between them. Germline values: CDR1 SGHVS, CDR2 FQNEAQ. The CDR3 consists of 15 residues. Points from the study as a whole: Repertoire similarity ranged roughly 0.11 to 0.85 between tumors of one patient.

The V call is TRBV7-8, the J call TRBJ2-1; TRBD2 is a possible D gene (5 bases). This clonotype was sampled from a human donor with high-grade serous ovarian cancer. Material for sequencing was tumor tissue. The CDR3 coding sequence is TGTGCCAGCAGCTCCGTACGGGGTTCCTACAATGAGCAGTTCTTC. It is translated as CASSSVRGSYNEQFF. Complete variable domain (other parts from reference TRBV7-8 and TRBJ2-1): GAGVSQSPRYKVAKRGQDVALRCDPISGHVSLFWYQQALGQGPEFLTYFQNEAQLDKSGLPSDRFFAERPEGSVSTLKIQRTQQEDSAVYLCASSSVRGSYNEQFFGPGTRLTVL.